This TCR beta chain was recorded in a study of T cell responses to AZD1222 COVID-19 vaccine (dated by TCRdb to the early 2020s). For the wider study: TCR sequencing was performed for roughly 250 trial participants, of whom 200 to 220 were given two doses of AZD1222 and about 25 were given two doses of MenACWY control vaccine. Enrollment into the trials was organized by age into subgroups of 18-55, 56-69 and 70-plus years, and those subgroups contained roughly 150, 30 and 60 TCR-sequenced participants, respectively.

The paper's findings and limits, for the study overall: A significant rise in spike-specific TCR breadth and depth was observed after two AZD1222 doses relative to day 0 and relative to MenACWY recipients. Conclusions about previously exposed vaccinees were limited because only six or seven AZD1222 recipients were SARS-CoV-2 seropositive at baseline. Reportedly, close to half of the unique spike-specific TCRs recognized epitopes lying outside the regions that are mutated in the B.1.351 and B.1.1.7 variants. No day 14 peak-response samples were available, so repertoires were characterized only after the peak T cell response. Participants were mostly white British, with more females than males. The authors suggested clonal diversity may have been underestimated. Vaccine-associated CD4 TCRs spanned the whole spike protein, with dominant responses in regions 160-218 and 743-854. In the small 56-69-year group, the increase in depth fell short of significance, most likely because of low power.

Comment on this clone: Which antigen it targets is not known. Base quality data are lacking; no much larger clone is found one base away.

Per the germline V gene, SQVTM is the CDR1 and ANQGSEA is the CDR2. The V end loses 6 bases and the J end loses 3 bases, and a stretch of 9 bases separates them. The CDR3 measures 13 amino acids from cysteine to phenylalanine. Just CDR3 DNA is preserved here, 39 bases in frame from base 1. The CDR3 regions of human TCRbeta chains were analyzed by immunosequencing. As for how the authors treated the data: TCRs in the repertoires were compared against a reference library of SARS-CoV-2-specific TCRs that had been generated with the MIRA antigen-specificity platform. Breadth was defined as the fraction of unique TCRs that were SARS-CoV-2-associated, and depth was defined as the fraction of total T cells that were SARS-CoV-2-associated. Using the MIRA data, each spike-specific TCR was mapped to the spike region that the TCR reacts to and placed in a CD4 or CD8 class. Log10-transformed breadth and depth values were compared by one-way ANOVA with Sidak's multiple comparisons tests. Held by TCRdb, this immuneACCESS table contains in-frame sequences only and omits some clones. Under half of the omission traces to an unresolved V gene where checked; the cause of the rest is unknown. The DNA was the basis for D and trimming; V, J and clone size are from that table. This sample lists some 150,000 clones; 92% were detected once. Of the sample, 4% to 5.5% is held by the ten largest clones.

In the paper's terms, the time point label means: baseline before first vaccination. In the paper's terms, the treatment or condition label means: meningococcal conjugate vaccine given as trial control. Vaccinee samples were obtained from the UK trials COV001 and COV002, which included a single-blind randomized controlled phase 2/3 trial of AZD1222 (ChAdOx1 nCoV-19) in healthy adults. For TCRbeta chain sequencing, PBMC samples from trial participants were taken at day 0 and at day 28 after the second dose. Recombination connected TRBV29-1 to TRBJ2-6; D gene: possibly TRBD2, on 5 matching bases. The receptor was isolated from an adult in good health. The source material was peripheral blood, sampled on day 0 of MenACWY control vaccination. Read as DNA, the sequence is TGCAGCGTCGGGGTTTTTGGGGCCAACGTCCTGACTTTC. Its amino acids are CSVGVFGANVLTF.